These T cell receptor beta chains were read from a single sample in a study of shared clonotypes between healthy human individuals. Produced via immunoSEQ multiplex PCR; TCRdb's table is partial and in-frame only. The sample yields under 1,100,000 clones, 75% to 85% seen once. Input material: memory CD4+ T cells from PBMCs. The receptor source for this set is a man younger than 30 in good health. Some clones in this sample may be carry-over from other donors' samples. Each CDR3 is given with its conserved first and last residue. The D gene is left open where the match is weak. Some rows have no size entry. The others give once, few or many, or a class for an expanded clone.

v_gene: TRBV5-1
abundance: -
d_gene: -
len: 17
j_gene: TRBJ2-2
CDR3aa: CASSLIPRDNPTGELFF
CDR3nt: TGCGCCAGCAGCTTGATTCCCCGGGACAACCCCACCGGGGAGCTGTTTTTT

v_gene: TRBV6-6
abundance: -
d_gene: -
len: 13
j_gene: TRBJ1-2
CDR3aa: CASSPSVGVGYTF
CDR3nt: TGTGCCAGCAGTCCGAGCGTGGGAGTTGGCTACACCTTC

v_gene: TRBV29-1
abundance: -
d_gene: -
len: 13
j_gene: TRBJ2-3
CDR3aa: CSVAGRTADTQYF
CDR3nt: TGCAGCGTTGCAGGAAGGACAGCAGATACGCAGTATTTT

v_gene: TRBV2
abundance: -
d_gene: TRBD1
len: 15
j_gene: TRBJ2-2
CDR3aa: CASRADRGSTGELFF
CDR3nt: TGTGCCAGCAGAGCGGACAGGGGATCCACCGGGGAGCTGTTTTTT

v_gene: TRBV19
abundance: -
d_gene: -
len: 12
j_gene: TRBJ2-2
CDR3aa: CASTRDRGELFF
CDR3nt: TGTGCCAGTACCCGGGATCGTGGGGAGCTGTTTTTT

v_gene: TRBV5-1
abundance: -
d_gene: -
len: 14
j_gene: TRBJ1-3
CDR3aa: CASSSYNQGDTIYF
CDR3nt: TGCGCCAGCAGCTCCTACAATCAGGGAGACACCATATATTTT

v_gene: TRBV10-1
abundance: -
d_gene: -
len: 11
j_gene: TRBJ1-2
CDR3aa: CASRRTNGYTF
CDR3nt: TGCGCCAGCAGACGAACGAATGGCTACACCTTC

v_gene: TRBV19
abundance: many
d_gene: -
len: 14
j_gene: TRBJ1-4
CDR3aa: CASSISGENEKLFF
CDR3nt: TGTGCCAGTAGTATTTCAGGGGAAAATGAAAAACTGTTTTTT

v_gene: TRBV11-2
abundance: -
d_gene: -
len: 12
j_gene: TRBJ2-3
CDR3aa: CASSFYEKAQYF
CDR3nt: TGTGCCAGCAGCTTTTATGAAAAGGCGCAGTATTTT

v_gene: TRBV5-1
abundance: -
d_gene: -
len: 12
j_gene: TRBJ2-7
CDR3aa: CASSFGGSEQYF
CDR3nt: TGCGCCAGCAGCTTCGGCGGCTCAGAGCAGTACTTC

v_gene: TRBV6-1
abundance: -
d_gene: TRBD2
len: 19
j_gene: TRBJ2-7
CDR3aa: CASTEAAPLAGGTPYEQYF
CDR3nt: TGTGCCAGCACCGAAGCGGCCCCTTTAGCGGGAGGGACGCCCTACGAGCAGTACTTC

v_gene: TRBV5-1
abundance: once
d_gene: -
len: 14
j_gene: TRBJ1-2
CDR3aa: CASSLAAGISGYTF
CDR3nt: TGCGCCAGCAGCTTGGCCGCAGGGATTAGTGGCTACACCTTC

v_gene: TRBV5-1
abundance: -
d_gene: TRBD2
len: 19
j_gene: TRBJ2-3
CDR3aa: CASSLATSGRALGTDTQYF
CDR3nt: TGCGCCAGCAGCTTGGCGACTAGCGGGAGGGCCCTGGGCACAGATACGCAGTATTTT

v_gene: TRBV14
abundance: -
d_gene: -
len: 16
j_gene: TRBJ1-2
CDR3aa: CASSQRRDSPLAGYTF
CDR3nt: TGTGCCAGCAGCCAGCGCCGGGACTCACCTCTGGCTGGCTACACCTTC

v_gene: TRBV5-1
abundance: -
d_gene: -
len: 15
j_gene: TRBJ2-1
CDR3aa: CASSPSVGPIYEQFF
CDR3nt: TGCGCCAGCAGCCCCTCCGTGGGACCGATATATGAGCAGTTCTTC

v_gene: TRBV9
abundance: -
d_gene: TRBD1
len: 12
j_gene: TRBJ2-7
CDR3aa: CASRGTGVEQYF
CDR3nt: TGTGCCAGCAGGGGGACAGGGGTCGAGCAGTACTTC

v_gene: TRBV4-2
abundance: once
d_gene: -
len: 15
j_gene: TRBJ2-1
CDR3aa: CASSLTGRDYNEQFF
CDR3nt: TGTGCCAGCAGCCTCACAGGACGAGACTACAATGAGCAGTTCTTC